The subject of this entry is one T cell receptor (beta chain). Its antigen is currently unknown. This sample is drawn from a study of blood T cells in healthy people across ages. Study results and caveats: Using unsorted PBMCs precluded a conclusive naive versus antigen-experienced comparison. Greater diversity and more naive CD4+ cells were seen in long-lived donors than in aged donors. Naive T cell percentage and TCR beta diversity correlated strongly.

Together with a sample-barcoded 5' primer, a J-beta primer mix was included in a second PCR lasting about 7 to 11 cycles. TCRdb independently ran MiXCR on the 5' RACE reads; one entry per CDR3 protein. This sample has about 1,800,000 distinct CDR3 sequences, with 25% to 30% found just once. The CDR3 sequence is 14 residues long. V lost 4 bases and J 1 base, leaving 12 bases between the germline ends. Germline lookup yields CDR1 SQVTM and CDR2 ANQGSEA. The chain joins TRBV29-1 to TRBJ2-3; D is unclear. The sequence was collected from a woman between 25 and 40 years old in good health. The sequenced sample consisted of blood. The CDR3 sequence is CSVASFGGTDTQYF. CDR3 sequence (DNA): TGCAGCGTTGCTAGTTTCGGTGGCACAGATACGCAGTATTTT.